This TCR beta chain was retrieved from a study of blood T cell repertoires in COVID-19. Study at large: Sample material is recorded as cDNA or gDNA derived from T cells, B-cell-depleted T cells, or PBMCs.

Sequencing was performed with immunoSEQ multiplex PCR; in TCRdb, only in-frame clones are kept and a portion is missing. The sample contains 200,000 to 250,000 clones, 83% of which appear only once. This CDR3 spans 12 amino acids. Germline CDR1 and CDR2: LNHDA and SQIVND (reference sequence). Trimming at V came to 10 bases and at J to 4 bases, leaving 6 bases not matched to a gene. The TCR originated in a woman aged 50 to 60 with acute or convalescent COVID-19. The material sequenced was peripheral blood. The chain combines TRBV19 with TRBJ1-1, with 7 bases matching TRBD1. The CDR3 is CATTGARTEAFF. CDR3 DNA: TGTGCCACAACAGGGGCCCGCACTGAAGCTTTCTTT.